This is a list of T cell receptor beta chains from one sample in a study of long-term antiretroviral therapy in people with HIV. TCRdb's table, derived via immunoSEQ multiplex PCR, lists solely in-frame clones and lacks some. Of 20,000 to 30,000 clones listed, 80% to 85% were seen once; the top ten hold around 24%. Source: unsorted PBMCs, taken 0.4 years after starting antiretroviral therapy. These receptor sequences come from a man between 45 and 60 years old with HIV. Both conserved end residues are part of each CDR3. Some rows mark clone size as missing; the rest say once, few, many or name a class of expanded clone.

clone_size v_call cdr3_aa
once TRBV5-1 CASSYMGPGNTIYF
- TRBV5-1 CASSSSQETQYF
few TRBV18 CASSPEDSSNYGYTF
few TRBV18 CASSPTRDRGYTF
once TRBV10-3 CAIRKMTGKNTEAFF
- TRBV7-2 CASSLSRETYNSPLHF
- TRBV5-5 CASSLSRGQDYGYTF
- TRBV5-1 CASSTRLAGVTYNEQFF
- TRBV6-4 CASSAGTGEQPQHF
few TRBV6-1 CASSETGGTGYTF
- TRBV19 CASSPGTKQFF
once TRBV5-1 CASSLGGAQYNEQFF
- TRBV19 CASSMTGGPQVTQYF
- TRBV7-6 CASSYSPLYEQYF
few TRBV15 CATSLGNGEQFF
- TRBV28 CASTSTQPQHF
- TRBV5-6 CASSRQNQPQHF
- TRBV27 CASRGSTGQMNTEAFF
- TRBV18 CASSLQGNSGNTIYF
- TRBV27 CASSLDAWRTEAFF
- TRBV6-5 CASSYSGREGNYEQYF
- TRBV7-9 CASSSLAGGRWNEQFF
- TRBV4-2 CASRPLGGDTGELFF
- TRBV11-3 CASSPGTGLYEQYF
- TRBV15 CATRGASPNYGYTF
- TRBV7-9 CASSPAGTAPQTQYF
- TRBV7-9 CASSLVGGGYEQYF
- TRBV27 CASASTGAYEQYF
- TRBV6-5 CASSYLEGAYEQYF
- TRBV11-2 CASSPRGGRGASLGETQYF
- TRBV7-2 CASSLVGVTGTNSPLHF
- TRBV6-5 CASSSAGVETQYF
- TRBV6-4 CASTSSGGVQGEQYF
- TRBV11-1 CASSFVGAEAFF
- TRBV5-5 CASSPGLAGGQGNEQFF
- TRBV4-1 CASSQVAGNQPQHF
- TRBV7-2 CASSLAPVRQGGPDTQYF
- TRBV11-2 CASSPPLGEKLFF
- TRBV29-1 CSVGGGVGNQPQHF
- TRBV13 CASSQGPSGADTQYF
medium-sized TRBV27 CASSLWTGSVDEQFF
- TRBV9 CASSVGTGGHGYTF
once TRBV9 CASSVEGSGVDEQFF
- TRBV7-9 CASSPQRGQFTEAFF
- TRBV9 CASSVGFAGNTGELFF
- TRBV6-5 CASSYRGVAFF
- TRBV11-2 CASSFTGGGEQYF
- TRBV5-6 CASSLRVTDTQYF
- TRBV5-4 CASSSRGRYSSYEQYF
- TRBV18 CASSPVGGFSTEAFF
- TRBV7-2 CASSSRQGATGANVLTF
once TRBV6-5 CASSYSIVGGYHGYTF
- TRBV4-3 CASSHHGGSSSYEQYF
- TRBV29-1 CSVGGGESTEAFF
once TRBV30 CAWSVKGAGELFF
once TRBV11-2 CASSLGGGGEYEQYF
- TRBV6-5 CASSYTRQSGYTF
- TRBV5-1 CASSNFPTGNAETQYF
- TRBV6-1 CASTQDRRLNYGYTF
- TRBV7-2 CASSLVPTGVSEAFF